These 32 T cell receptor beta chains were sequenced from one sample in a study of control samples from healthy donors and cancer patients. Some clones are missing from TCRdb's copy, which holds only in-frame ones; the method was immunoSEQ multiplex PCR. The table includes some 37,000 clones, approximately 90% detected once. Sequencing was done on a sample of blood. These TCRs come from a woman in her fifties or sixties in good health.

The chain uses TRBV6-1 and TRBJ2-5, with unresolved D. The CDR3 runs to 18 residues. Trimming shortened V by 4 bases and J by 0 bases, and 21 bases separated the two germline ends. The V gene's germline CDR1 is MNHNS and CDR2 SASEGT. The CDR3 reads CASSAFGKGRRNQETQYF. Written as DNA, the CDR3 is TGTGCCAGCAGTGCCTTCGGTAAAGGCAGGAGAAACCAAGAGACCCAGTACTTC.

This chain connects TRBV13 to TRBJ2-7; 8 bases are shared with TRBD1. Germline values: CDR1 PRHDT, CDR2 FYEKMQ (reference sequence). The V gene end was trimmed by 6 bases and the J gene end by 7 bases; junction bases not matched to a gene: 5. CDR3 length: 12 amino acids. The CDR3 nucleotides are TGTGCCAGCAGTTGGACAGGGAATGAGCAGTACTTC. Encoded protein: CASSWTGNEQYF.

This clone was seen more than once but under ten times. The sample carries other DNA sequences with the same CDR3. This chain joins TRBV7-2 and TRBJ2-1, with 7 bases that match TRBD2. Trimming cost V 5 bases and J 0 bases; bases outside gene matches: 4. The CDR3 has 15 amino acids. Looked up from germline, CDR1 is SGHTA and CDR2 is FQGNSA. The DNA for the CDR3 is TGTGCCAGCAGCCCACTAGCGTCCTCCTACAATGAGCAGTTCTTC. Its protein product is CASSPLASSYNEQFF. Looking up the rest from reference TRBV7-2 and TRBJ2-1 gives the full variable domain: GAGVSQSPSNKVTEKGKDVELRCDPISGHTALYWYRQSLGQGLEFLIYFQGNSAPDKSGLPSDRFSAERTGGSVSTLTIQRTQQEDSAVYLCASSPLASSYNEQFFGPGTRLTVL.

The chain links TRBV18 to TRBJ1-2, with TRBD1 matching 9 bases. With V trimmed by 6 bases and J by 6 bases, 11 bases remained unmatched. CDR3 length: 15 amino acids. Germline CDR1 and CDR2: KGHSH and LQKENI. The DNA of the CDR3 is TGTGCCAGCTCGCCTGGAGGACAGGGGCGTGATGGCTACACCTTC. The encoded protein is CASSPGGQGRDGYTF.

Regarding this clone: The sample carries other DNA sequences with the same CDR3. The V call is TRBV3-1 (or the pseudogene TRBV3-2), the J call TRBJ1-1; D is perhaps TRBD1 (5 bases). With 3 bases removed from V and 1 base from J, the gap between germline ends came to 9 bases. CDR1 and CDR2 (germline): LGHDT, YNNKEL (reference sequence). The CDR3 runs to 14 residues. The CDR3: CASSQVQANTEAFF. The CDR3 DNA is TGTGCCAGCAGCCAGGTACAGGCGAACACTGAAGCTTTCTTT.

Remarks on this clone: The sample contains more than one DNA sequence encoding this CDR3. This sequence joins TRBV28 and TRBJ1-2, with 8 bases that match TRBD1. CDR3 length: 14 amino acids. Germline CDR1 MDHEN, CDR2 SYDVKM. V lost 6 bases and J lost 1; bases outside the gene matches: 4. The DNA of the CDR3 is TGTGCCAGCAGCCTAGGACAGGGTAACTATGGCTACACCTTC. The encoded protein is CASSLGQGNYGYTF.

The rearrangement joins TRBV4-3 to TRBJ2-1; D ambiguous. The germline V and J ends were trimmed by 4 bases and 10 bases, with 20 bases remaining between them. Germline loops: CDR1 LGHNA, CDR2 YSLEER. The CDR3 covers 15 residues. CDR3 coding DNA: TGCGCCAGCAGCCCCGACCAGAGACCCCTTGGAGAGCAGTTCTTC. Encoded protein: CASSPDQRPLGEQFF.

V gene TRBV20-1 combines with J gene TRBJ1-1, with TRBD1 matching over 7 bases. The CDR3 runs 15 residues. Per germline, CDR1 DFQATT and CDR2 SNEGSKA (reference sequence). J lost 4 bases, V lost 3 bases, and 11 bases had no gene match. CDR3: CSASAPDRPFTEAFF. The DNA for the CDR3 is TGCAGTGCTAGTGCCCCGGACAGGCCCTTCACTGAAGCTTTCTTT.

CDR3 in amino acids: CASSPQSAGNQPQHF. The CDR3 bases are TGTGCCAGCTCACCACAAAGTGCAGGCAATCAGCCCCAGCATTTT. The chain links TRBV18 to TRBJ1-5; D is ambiguous. The CDR3 is made up of 15 amino acids. Germline lookup yields CDR1 KGHSH and CDR2 LQKENI. With 1 base removed from V and 2 bases from J, the gap between germline ends came to 9 bases.

The J gene is TRBJ1-2, the V gene TRBV15, with a weak D call TRBD1 (5 bases). The CDR3 sequence is 14 residues long. Germline V gene lookup returns CDR1 LNHNV and CDR2 YYDKDF (reference sequence). Between the trimmed V and J ends, which lost 0 bases and 7 bases, there was a span of 12 bases. CDR3 DNA sequence: TGTGCCACCAGCAGAGATGTGGGACCCCCTGGCTACACCTTC. It translates to CATSRDVGPPGYTF. Looking up the rest from reference TRBV15 and TRBJ1-2 gives the full variable domain: DAMVIQNPRYQVTQFGKPVTLSCSQTLNHNVMYWYQQKSSQAPKLLFHYYDKDFNNEADTPDNFQSRRPNTSFCFLDIRSPGLGDTAMYLCATSRDVGPPGYTFGSGTRLTVV.

The CDR3 is CASRRDRGVSTEAFF. Here the CDR3 DNA reads TGTGCCAGCAGGCGTGACAGGGGAGTGAGCACTGAAGCTTTCTTT. The chain employs TRBV7-9 and TRBJ1-1; the match to TRBD1 covers 8 bases. Germline V gives CDR1 SEHNR, CDR2 FQNEAQ (reference sequence). The V gene end was trimmed by 6 bases and the J gene end by 4 bases; junction bases not matched to a gene: 10. This CDR3 has 15 residues.

A single count supports this clone. The chain carries TRBV5-1 and TRBJ2-3, with D tentatively TRBD2 (5 bases). CDR1 is SGHRS and CDR2 is YFSETQ in the germline V gene. V was pared by 0 bases and J by 3 bases, with 14 bases between. There are 16 residues in the CDR3. CDR3 coding DNA: TGCGCCAGCAGCTTGGCCCGCGGGCCTCCTACAGATACGCAGTATTTT. Its protein is CASSLARGPPTDTQYF.

J is TRBJ2-7 and V is TRBV5-1; D is uncertain. Trimming shortened V by 2 bases and J by 6 bases, and 21 bases separated the two germline ends. Germline V gene sequence: CDR1 SGHRS, CDR2 YFSETQ. The CDR3 runs 16 residues. The CDR3 region is CASSFQMTGKSGEQYF. CDR3 nucleotides: TGCGCCAGCAGCTTCCAAATGACTGGCAAGAGTGGCGAGCAGTACTTC.

The gene calls are TRBV2 and TRBJ1-2; a weak D match, TRBD1 (5 bases). The CDR3 has 13 amino acids. V shed 2 bases and J shed 8 bases, with 12 bases lying between them. The V gene's germline CDR1 is SNHLY and CDR2 FYNNEI. The CDR3 DNA reads TGTGCCAGCAGTGAATTAAGGGGTGGAGGCTACACCTTC. Its translation is CASSELRGGGYTF.

DNA for the CDR3: TGTGCCAGCAGGGGACTAGCAGCCCCTGGGGCCAACGTCCTGACTTTC. Translating gives CASRGLAAPGANVLTF. The V and J genes are TRBV28 and TRBJ2-6, with 9 positions matching TRBD2. Looked up from germline, CDR1 is MDHEN and CDR2 is SYDVKM. CDR3 size: 16 residues. The V segment lost 6 bases and the J segment 2 bases; nucleotides outside the gene matches: 5.

This clone has only one observation. The chain carries TRBV9 and TRBJ1-5, with D possibly TRBD1 on 5 matching bases. V lost 0 bases and J 9 bases, leaving 13 bases between the germline ends. The CDR3 length is 14 residues. Germline-derived CDR1 and CDR2 are SGDLS and YYNGEE. This CDR3 reads CASSVGGPGGPQHF. In DNA, the CDR3 is TGTGCCAGCAGCGTAGGTGGGCCTGGGGGGCCCCAGCATTTT.

There are a few counts of this clone. The V and J genes are TRBV7-6 and TRBJ2-7; D is ambiguous. With 1 base removed from V and 0 bases from J, the gap between germline ends came to 16 bases. The CDR3 runs 17 residues. CDR1 and CDR2 from the germline V gene are SGHVS and FNYEAQ. The CDR3 loop is CASSLEVASSSSYEQYF. Written as DNA, the CDR3 is TGTGCCAGCAGCTTAGAAGTGGCGAGCTCCAGCTCCTACGAGCAGTACTTC.

This chain connects TRBV28 to TRBJ1-2; 7 bases line up with TRBD1. The CDR3 sequence is 14 residues long. The germline CDR1 and CDR2 sequences are MDHEN and SYDVKM. Germline trimming cut 6 bases from V and 5 bases from J; bases unmatched to any gene: 9. CDR3 loop: CASSSTGAVYGYTF. CDR3 in DNA: TGTGCCAGCAGCTCCACAGGGGCGGTATATGGCTACACCTTC.

This chain uses TRBV7-8 with TRBJ1-5; no clear D. Trimming left V 4 bases short and J 9 bases short, with 13 bases between. The CDR3 spans 13 residues. Germline loops: CDR1 SGHVS, CDR2 FQNEAQ. The DNA of the CDR3 is TGTGCCAGCAGCTACGGAGGGAGCGGGCCCCAGCATTTT. As protein: CASSYGGSGPQHF.

V is TRBV6-5 and J is TRBJ2-7, with D maybe TRBD1 (5 bases). There are 13 residues in the CDR3. The V and J ends lost 4 bases and 2 bases respectively, with 9 bases between them. Germline assignment: CDR1 MNHEY and CDR2 SVGAGI. Here the CDR3 DNA reads TGTGCCAGCAGTTCCCCAGGGACCTACGAGCAGTACTTC. Amino acids: CASSSPGTYEQYF.

The V and J genes are TRBV4-3 and TRBJ2-1; D is uncertain. Trimming pared 4 bases from V and 9 bases from J, leaving 13 bases between. From germline, CDR1 is LGHNA and CDR2 YSLEER. The length of the CDR3 is 13 residues. CDR3 in amino acids: CASSPRGVGEQFF. DNA of the CDR3: TGCGCCAGCAGCCCCAGAGGAGTGGGTGAGCAGTTCTTC.

This sequence joins TRBV27 and TRBJ2-2; D possibly uses TRBD1 or TRBD2 (5 bases each). The CDR3 is made up of 12 amino acids. V lost 7 bases and J lost 7, with 10 bases in between. Germline V gene data show CDR1 as MNHEY and CDR2 as SMNVEV (reference sequence). The CDR3 reads CASKGPSGELFF. CDR3 sequence (DNA): TGTGCCAGCAAGGGACCTAGCGGGGAGCTGTTTTTT.

This CDR3 is CAWRTGAEVASGNTIYF. CDR3 nucleotides: TGTGCCTGGAGGACAGGGGCAGAGGTTGCCTCTGGAAACACCATATATTTT. The chain uses TRBV30 and TRBJ1-3; TRBD1 matches at 8 bases. Germline-derived CDR1 and CDR2 are GTSNPN and SVGIG (reference sequence). The CDR3 consists of 17 residues. The junction had 10 bases not matched to a gene; V was cut back by 3 bases and J by 0 bases.

The J gene is TRBJ1-1, the V gene TRBV29-1, with D tentatively TRBD1 (5 bases). V was trimmed by 0 bases and J by 3 bases, leaving 11 bases between them. This CDR3 spans 14 amino acids. CDR1 and CDR2 from the germline V gene are SQVTM and ANQGSEA. The CDR3 coding sequence is TGCAGCGTTGAAGAGCACCCGGGGGACACTGAAGCTTTCTTT. This encodes CSVEEHPGDTEAFF.

CDR3 in DNA: TGTGCCATCAGACAGGCGGGGGTAGCGGGGGACATTCAGTACTTC. Translation: CAIRQAGVAGDIQYF. The chain links TRBV10-3 to TRBJ2-4, with 9 bases fitting TRBD2. The CDR3 runs to 15 residues. J lost 8 bases, V lost 6 bases, and 11 bases had no gene match. In germline, CDR1 is ENHRY, CDR2 SYGVKD.

The chain's CDR3 is CASSLGQGFNEQFF. The CDR3 DNA sequence: TGTGCCAGCAGCTTGGGACAGGGGTTTAATGAGCAGTTCTTC. The chain recombines TRBV7-2 with TRBJ2-1, with 10 positions matching TRBD1. CDR3 length: 14 amino acids. Trimming cost V 3 bases and J 7 bases; bases outside gene matches: 3. Germline assignment: CDR1 SGHTA and CDR2 FQGNSA.

The rearrangement links TRBV4-3 to TRBJ1-6; the D is unclear. V lost 0 bases and J lost 10, with 13 bases in between. The CDR3 runs to 15 residues. Germline V gene data show CDR1 as LGHNA and CDR2 as YSLEER. The CDR3 region has the DNA TGCGCCAGCAGCCAAGAGAAATCTTCGGGGTCACCCCTCCACTTT. It is translated as CASSQEKSSGSPLHF.

The chain couples TRBV3-1 (or the pseudogene TRBV3-2) to TRBJ2-3; 12 bases are shared with TRBD2. The trim removed 4 bases at V and 6 bases at J, leaving 5 bases unmatched. The CDR3 contains 15 residues. From germline, CDR1 is LGHDT and CDR2 YNNKEL (reference sequence). The CDR3 loop reads CASSRLAGEVDTQYF. Written as DNA, the CDR3 is TGTGCCAGCAGCCGACTAGCGGGGGAGGTGGATACGCAGTATTTT.

This chain links TRBV27 with TRBJ2-7; maybe TRBD1 (5 bases). Germline CDR1 reads MNHEY; CDR2 reads SMNVEV (reference sequence). Trimming cost V 4 bases and J 7 bases, with 11 bases left between them. This CDR3 is built from 12 residues. The CDR3, as DNA: TGTGCCAGCAGTTCCAGGGTGGGAGAGCAGTACTTC. This translates into CASSSRVGEQYF.

The V call is TRBV7-3, the J call TRBJ2-6; 7 nucleotides match TRBD1. The V gene end was trimmed by 6 bases and the J gene end by 0 bases; junction bases not matched to a gene: 5. This CDR3 is built from 16 residues. CDR1 SGHTA and CDR2 FQGTGA come from the germline V gene. The CDR3 DNA sequence: TGTGCCAGCAGACAGACAGGGACCTCTGGGGCCAACGTCCTGACTTTC. Protein product: CASRQTGTSGANVLTF.

Only a few counts were recorded for this clone. The chain employs TRBV5-1 and TRBJ2-2, with 7 bases identical to TRBD1. There are 15 residues in the CDR3. Trimming at V came to 4 bases and at J to 6 bases, leaving 9 bases not matched to a gene. CDR1 is SGHRS and CDR2 is YFSETQ in the germline V gene. The CDR3 spells CASSPRTGRAGELFF. Written as DNA, the CDR3 is TGCGCCAGCAGCCCCAGGACAGGTCGGGCCGGGGAGCTGTTTTTT. Supplemented by reference TRBV5-1 and TRBJ2-2, the full variable domain reads KAGVTQTPRYLIKTRGQQVTLSCSPISGHRSVSWYQQTPGQGLQFLFEYFSETQRNKGNFPGRFSGRQFSNSRSEMNVSTLELGDSALYLCASSPRTGRAGELFFGEGSRLTVL.

The chain has TRBV9 and TRBJ1-1; 9 nucleotides line up with TRBD1. CDR1 and CDR2 from the germline V gene are SGDLS and YYNGEE. V was pared by 4 bases and J by 4 bases, with 8 bases of the junction left unmatched. The CDR3 is 15 amino acids. DNA of the CDR3: TGTGCCAGCAGCCCGGGACAGGGATTGAGCACTGAAGCTTTCTTT. This encodes CASSPGQGLSTEAFF.